This T cell receptor beta chain appears in the sequencing data of a study of shared clonotypes between healthy human individuals. Study-wide results and limits: Clonotype sharing across donors was expected to vary with sequencing depth.

Only in-frame clones appear in the TCRdb table, and some are missing; sequencing was by immunoSEQ multiplex PCR. The profile shows around 340,000 clones, around 70% of them singletons. Details on this clone: Its antigen remains unknown.

Per germline, CDR1 SGHTA and CDR2 FQGNSA. The CDR3 spans 17 residues. V shed 3 bases and J shed 4 bases, with 21 bases lying between them. The V call is TRBV7-2, the J call TRBJ1-2, with a possible D match to TRBD1 (6 bases). The material sequenced was memory CD4+ T cells sorted from blood. Indicated subset: CD45RA-negative fraction. This receptor was obtained from a man aged 25 to 40 in good health. The CDR3 coding sequence is TGTGCCAGCAGCTTGCTAGGTGGGGGGGCGTCCCCCTATGGCTACACCTTC. Its protein is CASSLLGGGASPYGYTF.